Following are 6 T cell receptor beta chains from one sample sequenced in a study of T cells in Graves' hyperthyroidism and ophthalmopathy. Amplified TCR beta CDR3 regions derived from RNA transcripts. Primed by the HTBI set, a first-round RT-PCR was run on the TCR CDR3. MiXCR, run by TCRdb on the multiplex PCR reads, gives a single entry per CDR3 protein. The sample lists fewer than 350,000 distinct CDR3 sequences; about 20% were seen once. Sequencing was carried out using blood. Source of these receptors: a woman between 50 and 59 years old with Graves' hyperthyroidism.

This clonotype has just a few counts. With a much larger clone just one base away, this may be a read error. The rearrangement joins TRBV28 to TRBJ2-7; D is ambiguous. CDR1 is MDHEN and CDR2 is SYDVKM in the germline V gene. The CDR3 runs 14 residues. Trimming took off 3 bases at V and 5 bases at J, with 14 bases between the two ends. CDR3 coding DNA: TGTGCCAGCAGTTTTTCCGGTAGTATCCACGAGCAGTACTTC. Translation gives CASSFSGSIHEQYF.

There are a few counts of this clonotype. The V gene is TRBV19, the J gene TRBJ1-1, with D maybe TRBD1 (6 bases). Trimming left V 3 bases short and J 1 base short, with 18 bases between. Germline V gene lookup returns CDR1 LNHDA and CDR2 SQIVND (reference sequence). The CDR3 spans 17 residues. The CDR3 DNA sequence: TGTGCCAGTAGTATTCTATCGATAATACAGGGGAACACTGAAGCTTTCTTT. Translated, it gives CASSILSIIQGNTEAFF. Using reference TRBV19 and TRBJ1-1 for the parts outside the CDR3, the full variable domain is DGGITQSPKYLFRKEGQNVTLSCEQNLNHDAMYWYRQDPGQGLRLIYYSQIVNDFQKGDIAEGYSVSREKKESFPLTVTSAQKNPTAFYLCASSILSIIQGNTEAFFGQGTRLTVV.

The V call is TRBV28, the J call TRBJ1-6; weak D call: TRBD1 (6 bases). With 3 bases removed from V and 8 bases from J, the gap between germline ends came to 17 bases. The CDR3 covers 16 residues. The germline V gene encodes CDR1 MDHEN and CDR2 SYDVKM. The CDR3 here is CASSFGGRFGDSPLHF. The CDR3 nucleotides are TGTGCCAGCAGTTTCGGGGGGCGATTTGGAGATTCACCCCTCCACTTT.

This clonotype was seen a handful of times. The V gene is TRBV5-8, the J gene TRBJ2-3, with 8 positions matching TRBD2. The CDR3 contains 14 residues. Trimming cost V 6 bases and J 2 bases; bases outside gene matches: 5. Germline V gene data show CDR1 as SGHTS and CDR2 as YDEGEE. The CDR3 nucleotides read TGTGCCAGCACCGGGGGGGAACACACAGATACGCAGTATTTT. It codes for CASTGGEHTDTQYF.

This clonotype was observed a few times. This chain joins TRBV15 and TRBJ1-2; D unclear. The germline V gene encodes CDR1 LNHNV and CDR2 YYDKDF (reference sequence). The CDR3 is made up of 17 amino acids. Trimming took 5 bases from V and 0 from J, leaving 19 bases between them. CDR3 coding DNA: TGTGCCACCAGCCCCAGGTGGGGTGTGAAGGCTAACTATGGCTACACCTTC. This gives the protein CATSPRWGVKANYGYTF.

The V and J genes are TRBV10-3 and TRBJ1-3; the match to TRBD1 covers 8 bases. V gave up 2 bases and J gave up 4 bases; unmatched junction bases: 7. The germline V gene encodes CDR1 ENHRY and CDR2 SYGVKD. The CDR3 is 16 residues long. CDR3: CAISETQGASGNTIYF. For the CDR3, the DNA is TGTGCCATCAGTGAGACCCAGGGGGCGTCGGGAAACACCATATATTTT.